This T cell receptor beta chain was sequenced in a study of STAT3 mutations in large granular lymphocyte leukemia. Overall study: Canonical activating STAT3 mutations were detected in roughly half of the longitudinally sequenced T-LGLL patients. Study results and limitations: Every T-cell large granular lymphocyte leukemia patient had at least one immunodominant TCR beta clonotype.

Germline V gene sequence: CDR1 SGHTA, CDR2 FQGNSA. The junction had 13 bases not matched to a gene; V was cut back by 5 bases and J by 6 bases. CDR3 length: 17 amino acids. As concerns this clone: Antigen specificity is unknown.

This table comes from immunoSEQ multiplex PCR, and its TCRdb copy is limited to in-frame clones, with some not included. The sample has about 19,000 clones; about 90% are singletons. Sequenced sample: peripheral blood mononuclear cells. The source of this sequence is a man aged 60 to 75 with T-cell large granular lymphocyte leukemia. Some clones in this sample may be carry-over from other donors' samples. This chain connects TRBV7-2 to TRBJ2-2; 9 bases align to TRBD1. CDR3 nucleotide sequence: TGTGCCAGCAGCCGGGACAGGGTAGAGGTATATGCCGGGGAGCTGTTTTTT. Translated, it gives CASSRDRVEVYAGELFF. Full variable domain (outside the CDR3, taken from reference TRBV7-2 and TRBJ2-2): GAGVSQSPSNKVTEKGKDVELRCDPISGHTALYWYRQSLGQGLEFLIYFQGNSAPDKSGLPSDRFSAERTGGSVSTLTIQRTQQEDSAVYLCASSRDRVEVYAGELFFGEGSRLTVL.